The next 3 T cell receptor beta chains were all read from a single sample in a study of cytomegalovirus exposure and HLA in healthy donors. Sequencing used immunoSEQ multiplex PCR; TCRdb keeps in-frame clones, though not all of them. The table has some 110,000 clones, about 91% seen once; the top ten hold more than 1.5%. The sample was PBMCs. The receptors here all came from a man aged 18 to 30 in good health and CMV-seronegative.

The chain uses TRBV5-5 and TRBJ1-2; the match to TRBD1 covers 7 bases. The CDR3 contains 16 residues. The ends lost 3 bases at V and 4 bases at J; junction bases unmatched: 12. The germline V gene encodes CDR1 SGHKS and CDR2 YYEKEE (reference sequence). The CDR3 coding sequence is TGTGCCAGCAGCTGGGAGCCGGGACAGTTACTCTATGGCTACACCTTC. Translated: CASSWEPGQLLYGYTF.

The chain combines TRBV6-1 with TRBJ2-7; 7 bases are shared with TRBD2. This CDR3 has 14 amino acids. The V and J ends lost 6 bases and 3 bases, in that order; junction bases with no gene match: 8. From germline, CDR1 is MNHNS and CDR2 SASEGT. CDR3 coding DNA: TGTGCCAGCAGGCTCGGGGGGACCGGCTACGAGCAGTACTTC. The encoded protein is CASRLGGTGYEQYF.

The chain is built from TRBV6-5 and TRBJ2-3; TRBD1 aligns across 7 bases. V shed 6 bases, J shed 2 bases, and the junction held 8 bases outside the gene matches. Germline values: CDR1 MNHEY, CDR2 SVGAGI. The CDR3 runs to 15 residues. Written as DNA, the CDR3 is TGTGCCAGCAGGAACAGGGGACGAATCACAGATACGCAGTATTTT. It specifies CASRNRGRITDTQYF.